These 17 T cell receptor beta chains share one sample of origin, sequenced in a study of cytomegalovirus exposure and HLA in healthy donors. PCR employed 60 Vbeta and 13 Jbeta primers. Measured with immunoSEQ multiplex PCR; TCRdb has only the in-frame clones, and not every one. The repertoire holds over 75,000 clones, approximately 84% seen once, with 2.4% in the top ten. Sequencing used PBMCs. All receptors come from a woman aged 45-60 years in good health and CMV-seronegative.

The V gene is TRBV14, the J gene TRBJ2-3; 7 nucleotides line up with TRBD1. Germline CDR1 is SGHDN and CDR2 is FVKESK. J gave up 0 bases and V 4 bases, and 7 bases lay outside the gene matches. The CDR3 covers 16 residues. CDR3 protein: CASSRRTGLSTDTQYF. The CDR3 DNA reads TGTGCCAGCAGCCGTCGGACAGGTCTCAGCACAGATACGCAGTATTTT.

This chain links TRBV25-1 with TRBJ1-1; 9 nucleotides align to TRBD1. From germline, CDR1 is MGHDK and CDR2 SYGVNS. Trimming at V came to 3 bases and at J to 2 bases, leaving 10 bases not matched to a gene. This CDR3 has 17 residues. The CDR3 bases are TGTGCCAGCAGTGATACCGACAGGGGGTCGTATAACACTGAAGCTTTCTTT. Its translation is CASSDTDRGSYNTEAFF.

The rearrangement uses TRBV6-5 and TRBJ1-2; D call uncertain. The CDR3 length is 16 residues. Germline V gene data show CDR1 as MNHEY and CDR2 as SVGAGI. The V end lost 0 bases, the J end lost 4 bases, and 15 bases lay between the germline ends. CDR3 amino acids: CASSYSVGEVAYGYTF. CDR3 DNA sequence: TGTGCCAGCAGTTACTCGGTCGGGGAAGTGGCCTATGGCTACACCTTC.

This chain connects TRBV11-2 to TRBJ2-7, with TRBD1 identical over 8 bases. There are 15 residues in the CDR3. CDR1 is SGHAT and CDR2 is FQNNGV in the germline V gene. Trimming removed 1 base from V and 4 bases from J; junction bases left unmatched: 6. CDR3 in DNA: TGTGCCAGCAGCTTAGGCCCCGACAGGGGATACGAGCAGTACTTC. The encoded protein is CASSLGPDRGYEQYF.

The chain joins TRBV6-5 to TRBJ2-2, with TRBD1 matching over 8 bases. CDR1 and CDR2 from the germline V gene are MNHEY and SVGAGI. With V trimmed by 4 bases and J by 4 bases, 5 bases remained unmatched. The CDR3 has 15 residues. Here the CDR3 reads CASSFGTGGTGELFF. The CDR3, as DNA: TGTGCCAGCAGTTTCGGGACAGGTGGCACCGGGGAGCTGTTTTTT.

The sample holds one count of this clone. The chain recombines TRBV28 with TRBJ1-1; no definite D call. This CDR3 contains 15 residues. Germline CDR1 reads MDHEN; CDR2 reads SYDVKM. V dropped 2 bases and J dropped 0 bases, with 10 bases sitting between them. The CDR3 nucleotides read TGTGCCAGCAGTTTAATGGGGAGACTGAACACTGAAGCTTTCTTT. Translation: CASSLMGRLNTEAFF.

The gene calls are TRBV4-1 and TRBJ2-6; maybe TRBD1 (6 bases). Deletions cut 2 bases from V and 3 bases from J, with 8 bases between. The CDR3 runs 15 residues. The germline gives CDR1 MGHRA, CDR2 YSYEKL. The CDR3 reads CASSQRGSGANVLTF. CDR3 bases: TGCGCCAGCAGCCAAAGGGGGAGTGGGGCCAACGTCCTGACTTTC.

This clone was detected a few times. The CDR3 here is CASSLSPDSPLHF. The CDR3 coding sequence is TGTGCCAGCAGTTTATCCCCGGATTCACCCCTCCACTTT. This chain connects TRBV27 to TRBJ1-6, with D hard to call. This CDR3 is 13 amino acids long. The germline V and J ends were trimmed by 0 bases and 8 bases, with 5 bases remaining between them. CDR1 and CDR2 from the germline V gene are MNHEY and SMNVEV (reference sequence).

The V gene is TRBV15, the J gene TRBJ2-1, with TRBD2 matching 8 bases. Germline V gives CDR1 LNHNV, CDR2 YYDKDF (reference sequence). The CDR3 is made up of 16 amino acids. V lost 5 bases to trimming and J lost 8 bases; unmatched junction nucleotides: 14. For the CDR3, the DNA is TGTGCCACCAGCGACCCTCGAGCGGGGGCGGTCGATGAGCAGTTCTTC. Translating it yields CATSDPRAGAVDEQFF.

V and J are TRBV14 and TRBJ2-1; 7 bases are a match to TRBD1. Germline values: CDR1 SGHDN, CDR2 FVKESK. Unmatched junction bases numbered 2, after V lost 0 bases and J lost 6 bases. The CDR3 length is 14 residues. CDR3: CASSQEYRGNEQFF. CDR3 DNA: TGTGCCAGCAGCCAAGAATACAGGGGCAATGAGCAGTTCTTC.

The V gene is TRBV29-1, the J gene TRBJ1-3, with TRBD1 as a possible D gene (6 bases). V gave up 3 bases and J gave up 0 bases, with 15 bases separating them. Per germline, CDR1 SQVTM and CDR2 ANQGSEA. The CDR3 loop spans 16 amino acids. CDR3 sequence reads: CSVDSTGPFSGNTIYF. CDR3 bases: TGCAGCGTTGATTCAACAGGGCCTTTCTCTGGAAACACCATATATTTT.

The chain employs TRBV4-2 and TRBJ2-5, with 9 bases aligning to TRBD2. The tail of the sequence fits TRBJ2-7 better, so the J call may be wrong. CDR1 is LGHNA, CDR2 YNFKEQ, per germline. This CDR3 contains 17 residues. CDR3 bases: TGTGCCAGCAGCCAAGCCACCGTCCTAGCGGGGAGCTACGAGCAGTACTTC. Amino acids: CASSQATVLAGSYEQYF.

The gene calls are TRBV2 and TRBJ1-2, with 9 bases lining up with TRBD1. Per germline, CDR1 SNHLY and CDR2 FYNNEI. The CDR3 runs 12 residues. V lost 6 bases to trimming and J lost 8 bases; unmatched junction nucleotides: 4. CDR3 in DNA: TGTGCCAGCAGCCGGACAGGGGAGGGCTACACCTTC. Protein product: CASSRTGEGYTF.

This chain uses TRBV19 with TRBJ1-1; 11 nucleotides match TRBD1. The germline CDR1 and CDR2 sequences are LNHDA and SQIVND (reference sequence). Trimming took 7 bases from V and 0 from J; bases not matched to a gene: 10. CDR3 size: 17 residues. CDR3 protein: CASTPGQGVALNTEAFF. CDR3 DNA: TGTGCCAGTACCCCGGGACAGGGGGTGGCCTTGAACACTGAAGCTTTCTTT.

This clone has just a few counts. The chain uses TRBV7-9 and TRBJ2-7, with D possibly matching TRBD1 (5 bases). The germline CDR1 and CDR2 sequences are SEHNR and FQNEAQ (reference sequence). The ends were cut back, 6 bases at V and 7 bases at J, with 10 bases in the middle. The CDR3 totals 11 residues. The CDR3 sequence is CASRQAEEQYF. The CDR3 region has the DNA TGTGCCAGCAGACAGGCGGAAGAGCAGTACTTC.

The V and J genes are TRBV18 and TRBJ1-4, with D possibly TRBD1 on 5 matching bases. Trimming removed 8 bases from V and 10 bases from J, with 23 bases in between. Germline V gives CDR1 KGHSH, CDR2 LQKENI. This CDR3 has 15 amino acids. CDR3 sequence reads: CASKLGGDYVGKLFF. DNA for the CDR3: TGTGCCAGCAAATTGGGGGGGGACTACGTTGGAAAACTGTTTTTT. The complete variable domain, with remaining parts taken from reference TRBV18 and TRBJ1-4, reads NAGVMQNPRHLVRRRGQEARLRCSPMKGHSHVYWYRQLPEEGLKFMVYLQKENIIDESGMPKERFSAEFPKEGPSILRIQQVVRGDSAAYFCASKLGGDYVGKLFFGSGTQLSVL.

This clone was found once. This chain uses TRBV6-5 with TRBJ2-7, with D tentatively TRBD1 (5 bases). CDR1 is MNHEY, CDR2 SVGAGI, per germline. The CDR3 is made up of 15 amino acids. V was shortened by 0 bases and J by 0 bases, with 9 bases between the two germline ends. Written as DNA, the CDR3 is TGTGCCAGCAGTTACTCGCAGGGAAGCTCCTACGAGCAGTACTTC. Amino acid sequence: CASSYSQGSSYEQYF.